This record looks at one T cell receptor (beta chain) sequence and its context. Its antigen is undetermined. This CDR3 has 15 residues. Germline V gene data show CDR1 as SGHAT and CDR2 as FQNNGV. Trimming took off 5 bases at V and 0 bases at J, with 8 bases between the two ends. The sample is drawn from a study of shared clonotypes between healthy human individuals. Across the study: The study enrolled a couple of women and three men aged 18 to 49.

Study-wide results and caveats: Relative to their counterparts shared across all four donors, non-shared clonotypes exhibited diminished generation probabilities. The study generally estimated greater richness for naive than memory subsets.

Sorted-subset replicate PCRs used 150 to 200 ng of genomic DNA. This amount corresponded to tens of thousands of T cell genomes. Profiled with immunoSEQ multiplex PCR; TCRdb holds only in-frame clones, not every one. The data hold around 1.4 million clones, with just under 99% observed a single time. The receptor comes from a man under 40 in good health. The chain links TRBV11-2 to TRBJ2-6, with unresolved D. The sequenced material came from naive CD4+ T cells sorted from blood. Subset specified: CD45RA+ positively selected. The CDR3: CASSPVISGANVLTF. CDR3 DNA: TGTGCCAGCAGCCCCGTTATCTCTGGGGCCAACGTCCTGACTTTC.